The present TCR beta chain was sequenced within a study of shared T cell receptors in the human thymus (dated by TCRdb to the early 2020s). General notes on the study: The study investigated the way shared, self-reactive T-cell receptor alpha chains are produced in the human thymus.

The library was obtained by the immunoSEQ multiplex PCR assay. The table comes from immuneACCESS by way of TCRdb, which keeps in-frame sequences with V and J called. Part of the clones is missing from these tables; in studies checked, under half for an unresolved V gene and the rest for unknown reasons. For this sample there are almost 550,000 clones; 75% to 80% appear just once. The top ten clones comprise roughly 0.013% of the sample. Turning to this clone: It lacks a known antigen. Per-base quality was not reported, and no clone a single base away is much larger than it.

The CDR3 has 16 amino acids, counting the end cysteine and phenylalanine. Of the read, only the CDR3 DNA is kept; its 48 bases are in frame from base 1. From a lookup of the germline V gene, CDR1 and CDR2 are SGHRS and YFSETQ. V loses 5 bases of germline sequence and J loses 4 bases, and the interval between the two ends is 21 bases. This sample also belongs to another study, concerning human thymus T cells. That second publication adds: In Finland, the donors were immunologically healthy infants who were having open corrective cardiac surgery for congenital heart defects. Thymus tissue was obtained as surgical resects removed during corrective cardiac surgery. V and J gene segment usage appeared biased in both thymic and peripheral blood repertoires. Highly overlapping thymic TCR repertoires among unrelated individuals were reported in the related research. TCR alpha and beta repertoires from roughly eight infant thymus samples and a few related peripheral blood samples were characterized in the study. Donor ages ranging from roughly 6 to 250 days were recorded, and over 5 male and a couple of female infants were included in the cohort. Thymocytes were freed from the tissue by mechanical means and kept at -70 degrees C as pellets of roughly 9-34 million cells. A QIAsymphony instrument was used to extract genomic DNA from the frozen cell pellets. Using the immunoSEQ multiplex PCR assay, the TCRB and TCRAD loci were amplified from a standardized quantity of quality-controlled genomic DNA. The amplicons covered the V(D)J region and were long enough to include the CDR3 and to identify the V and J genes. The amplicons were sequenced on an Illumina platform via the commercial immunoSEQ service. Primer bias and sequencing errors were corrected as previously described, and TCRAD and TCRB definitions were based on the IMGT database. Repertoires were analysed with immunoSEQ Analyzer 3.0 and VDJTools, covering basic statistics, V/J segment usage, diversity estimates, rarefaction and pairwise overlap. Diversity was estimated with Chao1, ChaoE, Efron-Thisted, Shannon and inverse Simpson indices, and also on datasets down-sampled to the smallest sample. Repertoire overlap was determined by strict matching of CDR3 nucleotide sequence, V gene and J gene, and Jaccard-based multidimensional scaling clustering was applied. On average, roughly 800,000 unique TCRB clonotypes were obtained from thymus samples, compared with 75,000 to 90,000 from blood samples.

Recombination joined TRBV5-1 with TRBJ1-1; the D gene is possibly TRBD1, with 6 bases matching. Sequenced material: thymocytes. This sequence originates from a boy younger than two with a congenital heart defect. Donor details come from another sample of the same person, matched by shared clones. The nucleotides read TGCGCCAGCAGTCTGGATCCCCCTGACAGGCCCACTGAAGCTTTCTTT. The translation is CASSLDPPDRPTEAFF.